A selection of T cell receptor beta chains follows, all from one sample in a study of response to subunit inactivated influenza vaccine. TCRdb called the RT-PCR reads again in MiXCR, with one record for every CDR3 protein. The sample consists of roughly 700,000 distinct CDR3 sequences, 14% of them appearing once. Sequenced here: PBMCs from blood, sampled 14 to 15 days before vaccination. These receptors all stem from a man aged 45-65 years who received an inactivated influenza vaccine. The CDR3 runs from the conserved cysteine through the conserved F or W. A D gene is named only where the DNA matches it firmly. Size values are once, few and many counts, or a class for expanded clones, and some rows have none.

j_call: TRBJ2-1; clone_size: many; d_call: .; v_call: TRBV7-2; cdr3_aa: CASSFLDEQFF; cdr3_nt: TGTGCCAGCAGCTTCCTCGATGAGCAGTTCTTC
j_call: TRBJ1-5; clone_size: .; d_call: TRBD1; v_call: TRBV6-2/TRBV6-3; cdr3_aa: CASSFPTGFFQPQHF; cdr3_nt: TGTGCCAGCAGTTTCCCGACAGGGTTTTTTCAGCCCCAGCATTTT
j_call: TRBJ1-6; clone_size: few; d_call: .; v_call: TRBV28; cdr3_aa: CASSLVWGVKRDNSPLHF; cdr3_nt: TGTGCCAGCAGTTTGGTTTGGGGGGTGAAACGGGATAATTCACCCCTCCACTTT
j_call: TRBJ1-1; clone_size: .; d_call: .; v_call: TRBV7-2; cdr3_aa: CASSSRWVRGATEAFF; cdr3_nt: TGTGCCAGCAGCTCCCGGTGGGTCCGGGGGGCCACTGAAGCTTTCTTT
j_call: TRBJ2-1; clone_size: .; d_call: .; v_call: TRBV24-1; cdr3_aa: CATREGRGVQFF; cdr3_nt: TGTGCCACCAGGGAAGGCAGGGGGGTGCAGTTCTTC
j_call: TRBJ1-1; clone_size: few; d_call: .; v_call: TRBV19; cdr3_aa: CASSIWKEMGTEAFF; cdr3_nt: TGTGCCAGTAGTATCTGGAAGGAGATGGGGACTGAAGCTTTCTTT
j_call: TRBJ2-1; clone_size: few; d_call: TRBD2; v_call: TRBV9; cdr3_aa: CASSRAGFPYNEQFF; cdr3_nt: TGTGCCAGCAGCCGAGCGGGATTTCCCTACAATGAGCAGTTCTTC
j_call: TRBJ1-6; clone_size: few; d_call: .; v_call: TRBV4-3; cdr3_aa: CASSHSLGGNNSPLHF; cdr3_nt: TGCGCCAGCAGCCACTCCCTTGGGGGAAATAATTCACCCCTCCACTTT
j_call: TRBJ1-1; clone_size: .; d_call: .; v_call: TRBV29-1; cdr3_aa: CSVGVGAGTEAFF; cdr3_nt: TGCAGCGTTGGAGTAGGGGCGGGAACTGAAGCTTTCTTT
j_call: TRBJ1-2; clone_size: .; d_call: .; v_call: TRBV7-2; cdr3_aa: CASSTQGGVISGYTF; cdr3_nt: TGTGCCAGCAGTACACAAGGCGGGGTAATTTCAGGCTACACCTTC
j_call: TRBJ2-1; clone_size: .; d_call: .; v_call: TRBV10-3; cdr3_aa: CASEVLGEQFF; cdr3_nt: TGTGCATCAGAGGTCTTGGGTGAGCAGTTCTTC
j_call: TRBJ2-1; clone_size: few; d_call: TRBD1; v_call: TRBV10-3; cdr3_aa: CAISSDRDLYNEQFF; cdr3_nt: TGTGCCATCAGTTCTGACAGGGACCTATACAATGAGCAGTTCTTC